What follows are 30 T cell receptor beta chains derived from one specimen sequenced in a study of blood T cell repertoires in COVID-19. Here immunoSEQ multiplex PCR was the method, and the copy in TCRdb shows in-frame clones only, minus some. This sample carries some 87,000 clones, about nine tenths of them seen once, and the ten largest clones take around 3.4%. Specimen: peripheral blood. The receptors here all came from a woman aged 70 to 79 with acute or convalescent COVID-19.

This chain links TRBV4-1 with TRBJ1-1, with 7 nucleotides matching TRBD1. J lost 0 bases, V lost 4 bases, and 5 bases had no gene match. This CDR3 has 15 amino acids. Germline V gives CDR1 MGHRA, CDR2 YSYEKL. CDR3 sequence (DNA): TGCGCCAGCAGCCCTACCGGGACAGTGAACACTGAAGCTTTCTTT. This encodes CASSPTGTVNTEAFF.

This chain links TRBV19 with TRBJ1-1; D uncertain. V was pared by 5 bases and J by 4 bases, with 5 bases between. In germline, CDR1 is LNHDA, CDR2 SQIVND (reference sequence). The CDR3 length is 11 residues. The DNA of the CDR3 is TGTGCCAGTAGTCGCGCCACTGAAGCTTTCTTT. The encoded protein is CASSRATEAFF. The complete variable domain, with remaining parts taken from reference TRBV19 and TRBJ1-1, reads DGGITQSPKYLFRKEGQNVTLSCEQNLNHDAMYWYRQDPGQGLRLIYYSQIVNDFQKGDIAEGYSVSREKKESFPLTVTSAQKNPTAFYLCASSRATEAFFGQGTRLTVV.

The CDR3 here is CASSNRDRTSYGYTF. The DNA of the CDR3 is TGTGCCAGCAGCAACCGGGACAGGACATCCTATGGCTACACCTTC. The chain combines TRBV3-1 (or the pseudogene TRBV3-2) with TRBJ1-2; TRBD1 agrees at 8 bases. The V segment lost 5 bases and the J segment 4 bases; nucleotides outside the gene matches: 9. Germline loops: CDR1 LGHDT, CDR2 YNNKEL (reference sequence). The CDR3 has 15 amino acids.

V and J are TRBV7-2 and TRBJ2-1; TRBD2 matches at 15 bases. Germline CDR1 SGHTA, CDR2 FQGNSA. This CDR3 is built from 17 residues. J lost 8 bases, V lost 4 bases, and 9 bases had no gene match. The CDR3 DNA reads as TGTGCCAGCAGCTCGCGAGGACTAGCGGGGGGGCCCGATGAGCAGTTCTTC. Amino acids: CASSSRGLAGGPDEQFF. Full variable domain (missing parts from reference TRBV7-2 and TRBJ2-1): GAGVSQSPSNKVTEKGKDVELRCDPISGHTALYWYRQSLGQGLEFLIYFQGNSAPDKSGLPSDRFSAERTGGSVSTLTIQRTQQEDSAVYLCASSSRGLAGGPDEQFFGPGTRLTVL.

This clone was found many times. The V call is TRBV29-1, the J call TRBJ1-2; the match to TRBD1 covers 7 bases. With V trimmed by 7 bases and J by 7 bases, 6 bases remained unmatched. In germline, CDR1 is SQVTM, CDR2 ANQGSEA. The CDR3 is made up of 11 amino acids. The CDR3 DNA is TGCAGCGCCGGGACAGACTCTGGCTACACCTTC. This sequence encodes CSAGTDSGYTF.

The rearrangement joins TRBV2 to TRBJ1-1; TRBD1 might be the D (5 bases). The V gene's germline CDR1 is SNHLY and CDR2 FYNNEI. CDR3 length: 13 amino acids. V shed 7 bases and J shed 4 bases, with 13 bases lying between them. CDR3 amino acids: CASTRGGGTEAFF. DNA of the CDR3: TGTGCCAGCACCCGGGGGGGAGGCACTGAAGCTTTCTTT.

The chain links TRBV20-1 to TRBJ2-7; D call uncertain. The CDR3 is 12 residues long. The germline CDR1 and CDR2 sequences are DFQATT and SNEGSKA (reference sequence). V was clipped by 3 bases and J by 1 base, with 7 bases between them. This CDR3 is CSASPRSYEQYF. The CDR3, as DNA: TGCAGTGCTAGTCCGAGATCCTACGAGCAGTACTTC.

For this clone: Other DNA sequences in this specimen translate into the identical CDR3. The V call is TRBV11-2, the J call TRBJ1-2, with D perhaps matching TRBD1 (6 bases). V lost 0 bases to trimming and J lost 8 bases, with 16 bases between them. Germline V gene sequence: CDR1 SGHAT, CDR2 FQNNGV. The CDR3 covers 15 residues. CDR3 in DNA: TGTGCCAGCAGCTTAGATCCCGGGGGGCGTCGAGGCTACACCTTC. Translation gives CASSLDPGGRRGYTF.

This clone appeared once. The genes are TRBV19 and TRBJ2-7, with D possibly being TRBD2 (6 bases). Deletions cut 3 bases from V and 2 bases from J, with 17 bases between. The germline V gene encodes CDR1 LNHDA and CDR2 SQIVND (reference sequence). There are 16 residues in the CDR3. The CDR3 sequence is CASSISISAGTYEQYV. Here the CDR3 DNA reads TGTGCCAGTAGTATCTCCATCTCCGCGGGAACCTACGAGCAGTACGTC.

The chain combines TRBV4-1 with TRBJ1-4, with a weak D call TRBD1 (6 bases). The V gene lost 3 bases and the J gene lost 5 bases, with 22 bases spanning the gap. The germline CDR1 and CDR2 sequences are MGHRA and YSYEKL. The CDR3 runs to 18 residues. In nucleotides, the CDR3 is TGCGCCAGCAGCCAGGCCAGTCTCCGGGACATAACAAATGAAAAACTGTTTTTT. Amino acids: CASSQASLRDITNEKLFF.

The chain carries TRBV24-1 and TRBJ1-2; 7 bases map to TRBD1. Germline V gives CDR1 KGHDR, CDR2 SFDVKD. The CDR3 consists of 14 residues. V dropped 4 bases and J dropped 5; count of bases not matched to a gene: 6. The CDR3 DNA sequence: TGTGCCACCAGTGACAAAAGACAGGGATATGGCTACACCTTC. It is translated as CATSDKRQGYGYTF.

This clone has only one observation. The V and J genes are TRBV19 and TRBJ2-3, with TRBD2 as a possible D gene (6 bases). Trimming cost V 7 bases and J 3 bases, with 14 bases left between them. Germline CDR1 reads LNHDA; CDR2 reads SQIVND (reference sequence). The CDR3 contains 14 residues. The CDR3 sequence: CASTSVLRTDTQYF. CDR3 DNA: TGTGCCAGTACTAGCGTCCTACGGACAGATACGCAGTATTTT.

The genes are TRBV5-1 and TRBJ2-7, with 9 bases aligning to TRBD1. Trimming cost V 4 bases and J 3 bases; bases outside gene matches: 14. The CDR3 has 17 amino acids. The germline V gene encodes CDR1 SGHRS and CDR2 YFSETQ. CDR3 region: CASSKDGLGTGLYEQYV. For the CDR3, the DNA is TGCGCCAGCAGCAAGGATGGGTTGGGGACAGGGCTCTACGAGCAGTACGTC.

This chain uses TRBV5-4 with TRBJ2-2, with D possibly matching TRBD2 (6 bases). Germline values: CDR1 SGHNT, CDR2 YYREEE (reference sequence). This CDR3 is built from 18 residues. Trimming cost V 0 bases and J 6 bases, with 21 bases left between them. In DNA form, the CDR3 reads TGTGCCAGCAGCTTGGAGATTCGCACTAGCATTTATCCCGGGGAGCTGTTTTTT. This translates into CASSLEIRTSIYPGELFF.

The CDR3 spells CASSPGQGNTEAFF. As DNA, the CDR3 is TGTGCCAGCAGCCCGGGACAGGGAAACACTGAAGCTTTCTTT. The rearrangement links TRBV6-5 to TRBJ1-1; 9 nucleotides agree with TRBD1. Per germline, CDR1 MNHEY and CDR2 SVGAGI. Trimming cost V 6 bases and J 2 bases; bases outside gene matches: 4. The CDR3 has 14 amino acids.

This sequence joins TRBV28 and TRBJ2-1; TRBD2 is a possible D gene (6 bases). Deletions cut 4 bases from V and 14 bases from J, with 24 bases between. This CDR3 is 15 amino acids long. Germline CDR1 MDHEN, CDR2 SYDVKM. CDR3 sequence (DNA): TGTGCCAGCAGTTCGCACCCCCTCCTTAGCGGCCTGGAGTTCTTC. This codes for CASSSHPLLSGLEFF. The whole variable domain, filled in from reference TRBV28 and TRBJ2-1, reads DVKVTQSSRYLVKRTGEKVFLECVQDMDHENMFWYRQDPGLGLRLIYFSYDVKMKEKGDIPEGYSVSREKKERFSLILESASTNQTSMYLCASSSHPLLSGLEFFGPGTRLTVL.

The rearrangement links TRBV6-2 or TRBV6-3 to TRBJ2-7; 9 nucleotides line up with TRBD2. The ends lost 0 bases at V and 7 bases at J; junction bases unmatched: 7. CDR3 length equals 15 residues. Germline V gene sequence: CDR1 MNHEY, CDR2 SVGEGT. CDR3 protein: CASSYSGLAGPEQYV. Here the CDR3 DNA reads TGTGCCAGCAGTTACTCGGGGCTAGCGGGGCCTGAGCAGTACGTC.

This clone appeared many times. The V gene is TRBV19, the J gene TRBJ2-2; 8 bases line up with TRBD2. The CDR3 contains 16 residues. The ends lost 7 bases at V and 4 bases at J; junction bases unmatched: 11. Germline CDR1 reads LNHDA; CDR2 reads SQIVND (reference sequence). CDR3 loop: CASTSLTSDGTGELFF. The CDR3 DNA is TGTGCCAGTACCTCACTGACTAGCGACGGCACCGGGGAGCTGTTTTTT.

This clone was detected once. V usage is TRBV6-5 and J usage is TRBJ2-3; 10 bases match TRBD2. CDR1 is MNHEY and CDR2 is SVGAGI in the germline V gene. The CDR3 has 15 amino acids. Unmatched junction bases numbered 5, after V lost 6 bases and J lost 2 bases. CDR3 residues: CASRLLAGPTDTQYF. The CDR3 DNA reads TGTGCCAGCAGATTACTAGCGGGGCCCACAGATACGCAGTATTTT.

The rearrangement joins TRBV6-4 to TRBJ1-1; D not certain. The CDR3 has 13 residues. Trimming left V 6 bases short and J 2 bases short, with 10 bases between. Germline CDR1 and CDR2: MRHNA and SNTAGT. The CDR3 region has the DNA TGTGCCAGCAGAGAGAACAGAAACACTGAAGCTTTCTTT. Amino acid sequence: CASRENRNTEAFF.

The V and J genes are TRBV9 and TRBJ1-4; D unclear. From germline, CDR1 is SGDLS and CDR2 YYNGEE. The CDR3 is 15 amino acids. V lost 4 bases to trimming and J lost 0 bases, with 10 bases between them. CDR3 in DNA: TGTGCCAGCAGCCCTGGACTCGCAACTAATGAAAAACTGTTTTTT. Residues: CASSPGLATNEKLFF. Combining the CDR3 with reference TRBV9 and TRBJ1-4 gives the whole variable domain DSGVTQTPKHLITATGQRVTLRCSPRSGDLSVYWYQQSLDQGLQFLIQYYNGEERAKGNILERFSAQQFPDLHSELNLSSLELGDSALYFCASSPGLATNEKLFFGSGTQLSVL.

This clone was picked up one time. The gene calls are TRBV7-9 and TRBJ1-1; TRBD1 matches at 10 bases. The V gene end was trimmed by 3 bases and the J gene end by 5 bases; junction bases not matched to a gene: 15. The CDR3 is 18 residues long. The germline V gene encodes CDR1 SEHNR and CDR2 FQNEAQ (reference sequence). The CDR3 reads CASSLVGSSGQGGTEAFF. The CDR3 DNA reads as TGTGCCAGCAGCTTGGTAGGTTCCAGTGGACAGGGGGGGACTGAAGCTTTCTTT. Looking up the rest from reference TRBV7-9 and TRBJ1-1 gives the full variable domain: DTGVSQNPRHKITKRGQNVTFRCDPISEHNRLYWYRQTLGQGPEFLTYFQNEAQLEKSRLLSDRFSAERPKGSFSTLEIQRTEQGDSAMYLCASSLVGSSGQGGTEAFFGQGTRLTVV.

The CDR3 loop reads CASSQKSSYNSPLHF. In DNA, the CDR3 is TGTGCCAGCAGTCAAAAGAGCTCCTATAATTCACCCCTCCACTTT. The chain uses TRBV3-1 (or the pseudogene TRBV3-2) and TRBJ1-6, with D uncertain. This CDR3 region has 15 residues. From germline, CDR1 is LGHDT and CDR2 YNNKEL (reference sequence). V gave up 6 bases and J gave up 0 bases, with 9 bases separating them.

V usage is TRBV6-5 and J usage is TRBJ1-3; D may be TRBD1 (6 bases). Germline CDR1 is MNHEY and CDR2 is SVGAGI. The CDR3 loop spans 15 amino acids. V lost 6 bases and J lost 4, with 16 bases in between. CDR3 amino acids: CASSLDRFEGNTIYF. CDR3 sequence (DNA): TGTGCCAGCAGCTTAGACAGGTTCGAGGGAAACACCATATATTTT.

The genes are TRBV5-4 and TRBJ2-1; 7 bases line up with TRBD2. V shed 0 bases and J 4 bases; nucleotides not matched to a gene: 4. The CDR3 length is 15 residues. Germline-derived CDR1 and CDR2 are SGHNT and YYREEE (reference sequence). The CDR3 protein is CASSLGLAEYNEQFF. CDR3 nucleotides: TGTGCCAGCAGCTTGGGGCTAGCGGAATACAATGAGCAGTTCTTC.

The chain uses TRBV7-7 and TRBJ2-3, with TRBD2 matching over 12 bases. J gave up 3 bases and V 5 bases, and 6 bases lay outside the gene matches. The CDR3 contains 16 residues. Germline V gives CDR1 SSHAT, CDR2 FNYEAQ (reference sequence). The DNA of the CDR3 is TGTGCCAGCAGCCCCGGACTAGCGGGGACGACAGATACGCAGTATTTT. Translating it yields CASSPGLAGTTDTQYF.

This chain links TRBV6-5 with TRBJ1-2, with D unclear. This CDR3 comprises 11 residues. V shed 6 bases and J shed 7 bases, with 9 bases lying between them. The germline V gene encodes CDR1 MNHEY and CDR2 SVGAGI. CDR3 residues: CASRSGSGYTF. As DNA, the CDR3 is TGTGCCAGCAGGTCGGGTAGTGGCTACACCTTC.

This sequence joins TRBV20-1 and TRBJ1-2; D unresolved. Germline CDR1 DFQATT, CDR2 SNEGSKA (reference sequence). V was clipped by 4 bases and J by 3 bases, with 3 bases between them. This CDR3 has 10 amino acids. As DNA, the CDR3 is TGCAGTGCTACCTACTATGGCTACACCTTC. The encoded protein is CSATYYGYTF.

J is TRBJ1-5 and V is TRBV7-9; D perhaps matches TRBD1 (5 bases). CDR3 length: 16 amino acids. The germline V gene has CDR1 SEHNR and CDR2 FQNEAQ (reference sequence). With 4 bases removed from V and 4 bases from J, the gap between germline ends came to 17 bases. The CDR3 bases are TGTGCCAGCAGCTCGGGTCTGACAGAGATAAATCAGCCCCAGCATTTT. Amino acids: CASSSGLTEINQPQHF.

The gene calls are TRBV18 and TRBJ2-7, with D uncertain. Germline V gene data show CDR1 as KGHSH and CDR2 as LQKENI. This CDR3 has 13 amino acids. V was cut by 6 bases and J by 1 base, with 10 bases left in between. The CDR3 protein is CASSPYMSYEQYV. DNA for the CDR3: TGTGCCAGCTCGCCATATATGTCCTACGAGCAGTACGTC.